This T cell receptor (beta chain) was identified in a study of blood T cell repertoires in COVID-19. Study-level information: T cells, B-cell-depleted T cells, or PBMCs provided the cDNA or gDNA that served as material.

Sequenced by immunoSEQ multiplex PCR; TCRdb stores in-frame clones only, minus some. The table shows roughly 200,000 clones, with roughly nine tenths occurring only once. Everyone who took part was roughly 18 to 89 years old, and they came from about two dozen US areas. The TCR sequence derives from a woman in her forties or fifties in a cohort exposed to, infected with or recovered from COVID-19 (not recorded which). Sequencing input: PBMCs or T cells enriched from blood (not recorded which).

CDR3 DNA: TGTGCCAGCAGCCAACTAGGTGTACTAGGGGGCACCGGGGAGCTGTTTTTT. It codes for CASSQLGVLGGTGELFF. This rearrangement joins TRBV3-1 (or the pseudogene TRBV3-2) to TRBJ2-2; D may be TRBD1 (6 bases). The germline V gene encodes CDR1 LGHDT and CDR2 YNNKEL (reference sequence). Between the trimmed V and J ends, which lost 2 bases and 4 bases, there was a span of 17 bases. The CDR3 has 17 amino acids.